The 3 T cell receptor beta chains below were found in one sample sequenced in a study of T cell responses to AZD1222 COVID-19 vaccine. Measured with immunoSEQ multiplex PCR; TCRdb has only the in-frame clones, and not every one. The sample holds about 84,000 clones, 70% to 90% seen once. The material sequenced was peripheral blood, taken on day 0 of AZD1222 vaccination. The receptors come from an adult in good health.

This chain connects TRBV5-1 to TRBJ2-3; D gene unclear. CDR3 size: 13 residues. CDR1 is SGHRS and CDR2 is YFSETQ in the germline V gene. V lost 6 bases to trimming and J lost 2 bases, with 10 bases between them. The CDR3 nucleotides are TGCGCCAGCACTCGTGACTCCACAGATACGCAGTATTTT. Amino acid sequence: CASTRDSTDTQYF.

The rearrangement links TRBV2 to TRBJ2-3; no reliable D call. The CDR3 is 13 residues long. V was pared by 7 bases and J by 6 bases, with 14 bases between. CDR1 SNHLY and CDR2 FYNNEI come from the germline V gene. This CDR3 is CASKADPADTQYF. The CDR3 nucleotides are TGTGCCAGCAAAGCAGATCCTGCGGATACGCAGTATTTT. Filled out from reference TRBV2 and TRBJ2-3, the complete variable domain reads EPEVTQTPSHQVTQMGQEVILRCVPISNHLYFYWYRQILGQKVEFLVSFYNNEISEKSEIFDDQFSVERPDGSNFTLKIRSTKLEDSAMYFCASKADPADTQYFGPGTRLTVL.

The V call is TRBV11-1, the J call TRBJ1-1; unclear D gene. With 6 bases removed from V and 7 bases from J, the gap between germline ends came to 9 bases. There are 11 residues in the CDR3. Germline assignment: CDR1 SGHAT and CDR2 FQDESV (reference sequence). CDR3 sequence: CASRQHDEAFF. The CDR3 bases are TGTGCCAGCAGGCAACACGATGAAGCTTTCTTT.